These 26 T cell receptor beta chains share one sample of origin, sequenced in a study of blood T cell repertoires in COVID-19. Only in-frame clones appear in the TCRdb table, and some are missing; sequencing was by immunoSEQ multiplex PCR. The sample contains a few hundred thousand clones, around 83% of which appear only once. The sequencing sample was made of peripheral blood. These receptors all come from a young woman with acute or convalescent COVID-19.

The chain uses TRBV6-1 and TRBJ2-3; 7 bases map to TRBD1. With 1 base clipped from V and 2 bases from J, the junction kept 3 bases outside the gene matches. CDR3 length: 15 residues. Germline CDR1 is MNHNS and CDR2 is SASEGT. CDR3 bases: TGTGCCAGCAGTGAAGGGGACAGCCACACAGATACGCAGTATTTT. Its protein is CASSEGDSHTDTQYF.

This clone was found a few times. The chain joins TRBV6-5 to TRBJ2-3; TRBD2 aligns across 9 bases. The V gene's germline CDR1 is MNHEY and CDR2 SVGAGI. Trimming at V came to 7 bases and at J to 5 bases, leaving 7 bases not matched to a gene. This CDR3 has 14 amino acids. DNA of the CDR3: TGTGCCAGCACCTTAGCGGGAGTAGGAGATACGCAGTATTTT. It yields the protein CASTLAGVGDTQYF.

The gene calls are TRBV19 and TRBJ1-2; D remains ambiguous. This CDR3 comprises 15 residues. Trimming shortened V by 7 bases and J by 8 bases, and 23 bases separated the two germline ends. From germline, CDR1 is LNHDA and CDR2 SQIVND (reference sequence). CDR3 nucleotides: TGTGCCAGTACCATCACCTCCGCTGGGCGACGGGGCTACACCTTC. This encodes CASTITSAGRRGYTF.

The rearrangement links TRBV27 to TRBJ2-1; the D gene is possibly TRBD2 (5 bases). The CDR3 loop spans 13 amino acids. CDR1 MNHEY and CDR2 SMNVEV come from the germline V gene (reference sequence). V lost 3 bases, J lost 6 bases, and 9 bases lay in between. The CDR3 sequence is CASSLSSGNEQFF. CDR3 bases: TGTGCCAGCAGTTTGTCCAGCGGCAATGAGCAGTTCTTC.

The chain employs TRBV7-9 and TRBJ2-1, with 8 nucleotides matching TRBD2. V was clipped by 5 bases and J by 2 bases; unmatched bases: 8. The CDR3 loop spans 16 amino acids. Germline-derived CDR1 and CDR2 are SEHNR and FQNEAQ (reference sequence). This CDR3 reads CASSAKTSVPYNEQFF. The CDR3 DNA sequence: TGTGCCAGCAGCGCAAAGACTAGCGTTCCCTACAATGAGCAGTTCTTC.

This chain links TRBV6-2 or TRBV6-3 with TRBJ1-5; a possible D gene is TRBD1 (6 bases). Trimming stripped 0 bases from V and 5 bases from J, with 8 bases between. Germline loops: CDR1 MNHEY, CDR2 SVGEGT. This CDR3 comprises 14 residues. CDR3 amino acids: CASSYSAGDQPQHF. CDR3 sequence (DNA): TGTGCCAGCAGTTACTCGGCAGGGGATCAGCCCCAGCATTTT.

This chain connects TRBV30 to TRBJ2-4; 8 nucleotides line up with TRBD2. Trimming at V came to 5 bases and at J to 3 bases, leaving 6 bases not matched to a gene. The CDR3 has 14 residues. CDR1 is GTSNPN and CDR2 is SVGIG in the germline V gene (reference sequence). In DNA, the CDR3 is TGTGCCTGGTCGACCGGGACTAGCAAAAACATTCAGTACTTC. Its protein is CAWSTGTSKNIQYF.

The chain carries TRBV27 and TRBJ1-3; TRBD1 aligns across 7 bases. The V and J ends lost 6 bases and 3 bases, in that order; junction bases with no gene match: 8. Per germline, CDR1 MNHEY and CDR2 SMNVEV (reference sequence). This CDR3 has 15 amino acids. DNA for the CDR3: TGTGCCAGCAGACGAACAGGGGCCGGTGGAAACACCATATATTTT. Protein product: CASRRTGAGGNTIYF.

The chain uses TRBV19 and TRBJ1-6; TRBD1 is a possible D gene (5 bases). Trimming removed 7 bases from V and 9 bases from J, with 19 bases in between. In germline, CDR1 is LNHDA, CDR2 SQIVND (reference sequence). The CDR3 covers 15 residues. This chain's CDR3 is CASKLGGGVSSPLHF. CDR3 in DNA: TGTGCCAGTAAACTGGGGGGGGGTGTTAGTTCACCCCTCCACTTT.

The chain couples TRBV20-1 to TRBJ2-7; D is unclear. The CDR3 is 11 amino acids. Trimming removed 6 bases from V and 6 bases from J, with 12 bases in between. Germline CDR1 is DFQATT and CDR2 is SNEGSKA (reference sequence). CDR3 protein: CSAPFPPEQYF. CDR3 nucleotide sequence: TGCAGTGCCCCCTTTCCTCCCGAGCAGTACTTC.

The chain employs TRBV28 and TRBJ1-2; D is perhaps TRBD1 (5 bases). The germline V and J ends were trimmed by 5 bases and 4 bases, with 14 bases remaining between them. The CDR3 is 14 amino acids. CDR1 MDHEN and CDR2 SYDVKM come from the germline V gene. CDR3 bases: TGTGCCAGCAGTACCCGACAGATGGGCTATGGCTACACCTTC. Protein sequence: CASSTRQMGYGYTF.

The V and J genes are TRBV29-1 and TRBJ1-3; D gene unclear. The CDR3 sequence is 14 residues long. Germline V gene data show CDR1 as SQVTM and CDR2 as ANQGSEA. The ends were cut back, 3 bases at V and 0 bases at J, with 9 bases in the middle. CDR3 protein: CSVDKRSSGNTIYF. In nucleotides, the CDR3 is TGCAGCGTTGATAAGAGGAGCTCTGGAAACACCATATATTTT.

The chain recombines TRBV2 with TRBJ1-1, with D possibly matching TRBD1 (5 bases). The CDR3 contains 15 residues. Germline V gives CDR1 SNHLY, CDR2 FYNNEI. The V end lost 9 bases, the J end lost 0 bases, and 17 bases lay between the germline ends. The CDR3 sequence is CASSRRGGVNTEAFF. In nucleotides, the CDR3 is TGTGCCAGTTCCCGTAGGGGTGGGGTGAACACTGAAGCTTTCTTT.

The chain combines TRBV10-3 with TRBJ1-2; TRBD1 agrees at 8 bases. The CDR3 covers 13 residues. Germline V gene data show CDR1 as ENHRY and CDR2 as SYGVKD. The V gene end was trimmed by 6 bases and the J gene end by 4 bases; junction bases not matched to a gene: 4. In DNA, the CDR3 is TGTGCCATCAGCGAGGGACAGGCCTATGGCTACACCTTC. The encoded protein is CAISEGQAYGYTF.

Only one count was recorded for this clone. The chain joins TRBV19 to TRBJ1-2; D is unresolved. Germline V gives CDR1 LNHDA, CDR2 SQIVND (reference sequence). CDR3 length: 16 amino acids. The germline V and J ends were trimmed by 6 bases and 4 bases, with 21 bases remaining between them. The CDR3 loop reads CASRSAAGGNPYGYTF. CDR3 sequence (DNA): TGTGCCAGTAGGTCAGCGGCAGGAGGGAACCCCTATGGCTACACCTTC.

The chain uses TRBV6-2 or TRBV6-3 and TRBJ2-4, with 8 positions matching TRBD2. The germline CDR1 and CDR2 sequences are MNHEY and SVGEGT. V lost 5 bases, J lost 3 bases, and 3 bases stayed unmatched. The CDR3 runs 14 residues. As DNA, the CDR3 is TGTGCCAGCAGTCTCCTAGCGGGCAAAAACATTCAGTACTTC. This codes for CASSLLAGKNIQYF.

The rearrangement uses TRBV5-5 and TRBJ1-6; weak D call: TRBD1 (5 bases). Germline values: CDR1 SGHKS, CDR2 YYEKEE (reference sequence). Between the trimmed V and J ends, which lost 0 bases and 14 bases, there was a span of 24 bases. The CDR3 sequence is 17 residues long. The CDR3 coding sequence is TGTGCCAGCAGCTTGGGGGGCAGCCCGACCAACACGTACACCCTCCACTTT. Its translation is CASSLGGSPTNTYTLHF. Full variable domain (missing parts from reference TRBV5-5 and TRBJ1-6): DAGVTQSPTHLIKTRGQQVTLRCSPISGHKSVSWYQQVLGQGPQFIFQYYEKEERGRGNFPDRFSARQFPNYSSELNVNALLLGDSALYLCASSLGGSPTNTYTLHFGNGTRLTVT.

V usage is TRBV7-8 and J usage is TRBJ2-7; perhaps TRBD2 as D (6 bases). This CDR3 spans 13 amino acids. Germline V gene sequence: CDR1 SGHVS, CDR2 FQNEAQ. The ends were cut back, 4 bases at V and 7 bases at J, with 14 bases in the middle. CDR3 nucleotide sequence: TGTGCCAGCAGCTACGGGGACTCCCTAGAGCAGTACTTC. As protein: CASSYGDSLEQYF.

The chain couples TRBV2 to TRBJ1-1; D is unclear. Trimming removed 2 bases at V and 6 bases at J, with 7 bases between. The CDR3 covers 12 residues. The germline V gene encodes CDR1 SNHLY and CDR2 FYNNEI. DNA for the CDR3: TGTGCCAGCAGTGAATTAGAGGCTGAAGCTTTCTTT. Protein product: CASSELEAEAFF.

The chain carries TRBV6-5 and TRBJ2-7, with 9 bases aligning to TRBD1. The CDR3 totals 14 residues. V shed 6 bases, J shed 5 bases, and the junction held 8 bases outside the gene matches. CDR1 is MNHEY, CDR2 SVGAGI, per germline. The CDR3 loop is CASSLGQGAHEQYF. The CDR3 nucleotides read TGTGCCAGCAGCTTGGGACAGGGTGCCCACGAGCAGTACTTC.

This chain joins TRBV10-3 and TRBJ1-1; D remains ambiguous. The germline V gene encodes CDR1 ENHRY and CDR2 SYGVKD. Trimming pared 4 bases from V and 2 bases from J, leaving 5 bases between. The CDR3 sequence is 12 residues long. In DNA, the CDR3 is TGTGCCATCAGTGCCTCCAACACTGAAGCTTTCTTT. As protein: CAISASNTEAFF.

The J gene is TRBJ2-7, the V gene TRBV7-2; D may be TRBD1 (5 bases). Germline CDR1 reads SGHTA; CDR2 reads FQGNSA. The CDR3 is made up of 14 amino acids. V lost 7 bases, J lost 4 bases, and 17 bases lay in between. The DNA of the CDR3 is TGTGCCAGCACCCCATCCGACAGATTTTACGAGCAGTACTTC. It codes for CASTPSDRFYEQYF. Filled out from reference TRBV7-2 and TRBJ2-7, the complete variable domain reads GAGVSQSPSNKVTEKGKDVELRCDPISGHTALYWYRQSLGQGLEFLIYFQGNSAPDKSGLPSDRFSAERTGGSVSTLTIQRTQQEDSAVYLCASTPSDRFYEQYFGPGTRLTVT.

This clone was counted many times. The CDR3 sequence: CAYGTGSSSNQPQHF. The CDR3 bases are TGTGCCTACGGGACAGGGAGTAGTAGCAATCAGCCCCAGCATTTT. The chain couples TRBV30 to TRBJ1-5, with 9 bases identical to TRBD1. Per the germline V gene, CDR1 is GTSNPN and CDR2 is SVGIG (reference sequence). The CDR3 contains 15 residues. V lost 7 bases and J lost 0; bases outside the gene matches: 7.

Only one count was recorded for this clone. The J gene is TRBJ1-6, the V gene TRBV7-9; 10 bases align to TRBD1. V lost 4 bases and J lost 6; bases outside the gene matches: 3. Germline V CDR1 and CDR2: SEHNR, FQNEAQ (reference sequence). The CDR3 sequence is 15 residues long. The DNA for the CDR3 is TGTGCCAGCAGCTCGGGACAGGGGAGTAATTCACCCCTCCACTTT. Translated, it gives CASSSGQGSNSPLHF.

Here the CDR3 reads CASRDAAGAEQYF. The CDR3 DNA reads TGTGCCAGCAGGGATGCAGCAGGGGCCGAGCAGTACTTC. V usage is TRBV5-4 and J usage is TRBJ2-7; weak D call: TRBD1 (6 bases). Deletions cut 5 bases from V and 6 bases from J, with 15 bases between. This CDR3 region has 13 residues. Per germline, CDR1 SGHNT and CDR2 YYREEE (reference sequence).

V and J are TRBV5-1 and TRBJ2-2; weak D call: TRBD2 (5 bases). Per the germline V gene, CDR1 is SGHRS and CDR2 is YFSETQ. Trimming removed 1 base at V and 7 bases at J, with 8 bases between. This CDR3 region has 13 residues. CDR3 DNA sequence: TGCGCCAGCAGCTTGTCTGCGGGCGGGGAGCTGTTTTTT. As protein: CASSLSAGGELFF.